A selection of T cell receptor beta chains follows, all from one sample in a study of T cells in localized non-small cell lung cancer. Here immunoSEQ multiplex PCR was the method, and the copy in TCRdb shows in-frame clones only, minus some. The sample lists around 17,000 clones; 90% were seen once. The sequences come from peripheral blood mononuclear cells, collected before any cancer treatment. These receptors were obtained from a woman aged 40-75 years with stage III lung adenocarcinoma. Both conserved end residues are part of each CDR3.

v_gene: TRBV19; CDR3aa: CASGGEGPPYEQYF
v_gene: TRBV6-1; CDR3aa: CASSEGMRQYF
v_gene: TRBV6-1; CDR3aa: CASSEARQFIEAFF
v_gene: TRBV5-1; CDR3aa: CASSFQETQYF
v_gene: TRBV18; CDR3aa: CASSPGVNSGNTIYF
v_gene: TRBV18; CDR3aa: CASSQRQGGDTGELFF
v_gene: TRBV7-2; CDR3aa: CASSRPLTGGTDTQYF
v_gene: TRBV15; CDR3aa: CATSRGTARDEQYF
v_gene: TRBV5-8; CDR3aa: CASSSGGRANVLTF
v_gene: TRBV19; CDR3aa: CASSIGSQPQHF
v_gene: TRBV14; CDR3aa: CASSQDLGAGRAGELFF
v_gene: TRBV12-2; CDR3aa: CASRFVRANYGYTF
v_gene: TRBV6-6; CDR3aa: CASSYYTGGGGNIQYF
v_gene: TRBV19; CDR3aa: CATERGAVGYTF
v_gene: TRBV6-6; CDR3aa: CASSDRDRTNYGYTF
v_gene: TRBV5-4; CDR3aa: CASSLGLTNTGELFF
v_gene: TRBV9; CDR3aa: CASKGERDGYTF
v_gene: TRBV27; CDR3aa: CASSSGMAGNQPQHF
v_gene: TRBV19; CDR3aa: CASSIPASTHQPQHF
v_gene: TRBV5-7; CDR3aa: CASSPMVLGDNNEQFF
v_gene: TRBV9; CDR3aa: CASSVETGRGYTF
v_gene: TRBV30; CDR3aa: CAWSGGMITEAFF
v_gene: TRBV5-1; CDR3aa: CASSLEITSAGYTF
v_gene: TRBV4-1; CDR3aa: CAGSDRGRSNTEAFF
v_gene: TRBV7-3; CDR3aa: CASSPSMNTEAFF
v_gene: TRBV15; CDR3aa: CATSRVGISNQPQHF
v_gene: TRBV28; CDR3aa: CASSVSGGSLAGNTIYF
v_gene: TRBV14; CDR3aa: CASSQPSDGETQYF
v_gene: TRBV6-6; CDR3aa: CASSYNQDQPQHF
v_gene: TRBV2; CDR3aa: CASFARQGETQYF
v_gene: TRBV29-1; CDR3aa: CSVVTSTDTQYF
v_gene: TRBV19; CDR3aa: CASSEYREVTDTQYF
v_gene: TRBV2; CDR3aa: CASSATRVADTQYF
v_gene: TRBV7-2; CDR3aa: CASSLGQNEAFF
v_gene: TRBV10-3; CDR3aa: CAISGPPGLAGGSEQFF
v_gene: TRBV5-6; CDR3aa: CASSLRRKNTEAFF
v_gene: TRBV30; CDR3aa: CAWSVPVWTGELFF
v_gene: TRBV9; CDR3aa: CASTGGADTEAFF
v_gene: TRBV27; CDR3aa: CASSFKRQGPYEQYF
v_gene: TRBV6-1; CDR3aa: CASSPLGGRAREQFF
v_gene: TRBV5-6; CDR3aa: CASSLGGRGLSGYTF
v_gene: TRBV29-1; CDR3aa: CSVRQDENEKLFF
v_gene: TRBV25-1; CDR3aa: CASSESLGLAVTGELFF
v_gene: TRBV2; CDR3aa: CASRRDTGELFF
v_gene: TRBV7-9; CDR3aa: CASSWDITGATEAFF
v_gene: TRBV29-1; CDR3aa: CSARLAGGYNEQFF
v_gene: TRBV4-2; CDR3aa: CASSQEVEGVRSYNEQFF
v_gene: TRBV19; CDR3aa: CASSKGQAYEQYF
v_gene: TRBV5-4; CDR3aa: CASSLGTVSYEQYF
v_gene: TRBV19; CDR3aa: CASSRTGIEAFF
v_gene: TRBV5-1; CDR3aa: CASSLDGGQTQYF
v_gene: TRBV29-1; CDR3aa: CSVVYRDGNYGYTF
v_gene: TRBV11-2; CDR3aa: CASSAQGALRNSPLHF
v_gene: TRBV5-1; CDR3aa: CASSFQGNYNEQFF
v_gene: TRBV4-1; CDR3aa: CASSFQVGGGSSYEQYF
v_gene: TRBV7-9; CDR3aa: CASSFSRGAYEQFF
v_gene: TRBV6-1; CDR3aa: CASSDWGDETEAFF
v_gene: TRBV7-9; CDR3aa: CASSLRGARDSGNTIYF
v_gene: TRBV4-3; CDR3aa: CASSQDRRTSGVVETQYF
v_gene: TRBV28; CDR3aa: CASSSRDSYSYEQYF